The 9 T cell receptor beta chains given below trace back to one sample, sequenced in a study of blood T cell repertoires in COVID-19. The assay was immunoSEQ multiplex PCR, and TCRdb's table has in-frame clones only and misses some. Among 400,000 to 450,000 clones listed, 70% to 90% were seen once. Sequenced: peripheral blood. The receptors shown here come from a woman in her thirties or forties with COVID-19, enrolled during active disease.

This chain uses TRBV12-5 with TRBJ2-2, with TRBD1 matching over 9 bases. Germline-derived CDR1 and CDR2 are LGHNT and FRNRAP. The CDR3 spans 18 residues. J gave up 6 bases and V 4 bases, and 15 bases lay outside the gene matches. The CDR3 DNA is TGTGCTAGTGGTTCGTCTCCCGTTGGGACAGGGTTTCCCGGGGAGCTGTTTTTT. Translating it yields CASGSSPVGTGFPGELFF.

V is TRBV19 and J is TRBJ1-6, with 9 bases matching TRBD1. The CDR3 consists of 19 residues. Germline CDR1 reads LNHDA; CDR2 reads SQIVND (reference sequence). The V segment lost 7 bases and the J segment 0 bases; nucleotides outside the gene matches: 13. CDR3 protein: CASIESGQGRSSYNSPLHF. The CDR3 coding sequence is TGTGCCAGTATTGAGTCGGGACAGGGAAGGAGCTCCTATAATTCACCCCTCCACTTT.

This clone was detected only once. The junction shows a germline mismatch at one end, possibly a read error. The J gene is TRBJ2-3, the V gene TRBV7-7, with 13 bases fitting TRBD2. This CDR3 comprises 15 residues. Germline V gene data show CDR1 as SSHAT and CDR2 as FNYEAQ (reference sequence). This CDR3 is CASSWTSGGTDTQYF. Written as DNA, the CDR3 is TGTGCTAGCAGCTGGACTAGCGGGGGAACAGATACGCAGTATTTT. Supplemented by reference TRBV7-7 and TRBJ2-3, the full variable domain reads GAGVSQSPRYKVTKRGQDVTLRCDPISSHATLYWYQQALGQGPEFLTYFNYEAQPDKSGLPSDRFSAERPEGSISTLTIQRTEQRDSAMYRCASSWTSGGTDTQYFGPGTRLTVL.

The chain joins TRBV28 to TRBJ2-7; 10 bases match TRBD1. The CDR3 loop spans 14 amino acids. V lost 7 bases and J lost 4; bases outside the gene matches: 7. Germline CDR1 is MDHEN and CDR2 is SYDVKM. The CDR3 DNA reads as TGTGCCAGCATGCCTGCGGGACAGGGGTACGAGCAGTACTTC. It yields the protein CASMPAGQGYEQYF.

The rearrangement joins TRBV2 to TRBJ2-7; TRBD2 aligns across 9 bases. J lost 2 bases, V lost 2 bases, and 4 bases had no gene match. The germline gives CDR1 SNHLY, CDR2 FYNNEI. The CDR3 is made up of 15 amino acids. Here the CDR3 DNA reads TGTGCCAGCAGTGAATCTGGCGGGAGGGCCTACGAGCAGTACTTC. It codes for CASSESGGRAYEQYF.

In the case of this clone: Other DNA sequences in the same sample also yield this CDR3. The J gene is TRBJ1-1, the V gene TRBV5-1; 9 bases are a match to TRBD1. The CDR3 consists of 14 residues. Germline trimming cut 5 bases from V and 5 bases from J; bases unmatched to any gene: 7. CDR1 and CDR2 (germline): SGHRS, YFSETQ. CDR3 sequence: CASSSPGQGTEAFF. The CDR3 region has the DNA TGCGCCAGCAGTTCACCGGGACAGGGTACTGAAGCTTTCTTT.

This clone turned up a few times. The gene calls are TRBV4-1 and TRBJ2-2; the match to TRBD1 covers 10 bases. This CDR3 region has 15 residues. Germline-derived CDR1 and CDR2 are MGHRA and YSYEKL. Trimming removed 4 bases from V and 7 bases from J; junction bases left unmatched: 6. The DNA for the CDR3 is TGCGCCAGCAGCCGAGAGACAGGGGGCAGCGGGGAGCTGTTTTTT. Protein: CASSRETGGSGELFF.

The chain combines TRBV5-1 with TRBJ2-1; 14 bases are a match to TRBD2. J gave up 10 bases and V 4 bases, and 10 bases lay outside the gene matches. CDR3 length equals 16 residues. Germline CDR1 SGHRS, CDR2 YFSETQ. The DNA of the CDR3 is TGCGCCAGCAGCCCCGATACGGGACTAGCGGGGGTGGAGCAGTTCTTC. Translation: CASSPDTGLAGVEQFF. Together with reference TRBV5-1 and TRBJ2-1, the CDR3 gives the full variable domain: KAGVTQTPRYLIKTRGQQVTLSCSPISGHRSVSWYQQTPGQGLQFLFEYFSETQRNKGNFPGRFSGRQFSNSRSEMNVSTLELGDSALYLCASSPDTGLAGVEQFFGPGTRLTVL.

The V gene is TRBV19, the J gene TRBJ2-1, with D tentatively TRBD1 (6 bases). This CDR3 is built from 14 residues. Looked up from germline, CDR1 is LNHDA and CDR2 is SQIVND (reference sequence). With 6 bases removed from V and 8 bases from J, the gap between germline ends came to 17 bases. CDR3: CASRRGSAGDEQFF. CDR3 DNA: TGTGCCAGTAGAAGGGGGTCAGCTGGGGATGAGCAGTTCTTC.